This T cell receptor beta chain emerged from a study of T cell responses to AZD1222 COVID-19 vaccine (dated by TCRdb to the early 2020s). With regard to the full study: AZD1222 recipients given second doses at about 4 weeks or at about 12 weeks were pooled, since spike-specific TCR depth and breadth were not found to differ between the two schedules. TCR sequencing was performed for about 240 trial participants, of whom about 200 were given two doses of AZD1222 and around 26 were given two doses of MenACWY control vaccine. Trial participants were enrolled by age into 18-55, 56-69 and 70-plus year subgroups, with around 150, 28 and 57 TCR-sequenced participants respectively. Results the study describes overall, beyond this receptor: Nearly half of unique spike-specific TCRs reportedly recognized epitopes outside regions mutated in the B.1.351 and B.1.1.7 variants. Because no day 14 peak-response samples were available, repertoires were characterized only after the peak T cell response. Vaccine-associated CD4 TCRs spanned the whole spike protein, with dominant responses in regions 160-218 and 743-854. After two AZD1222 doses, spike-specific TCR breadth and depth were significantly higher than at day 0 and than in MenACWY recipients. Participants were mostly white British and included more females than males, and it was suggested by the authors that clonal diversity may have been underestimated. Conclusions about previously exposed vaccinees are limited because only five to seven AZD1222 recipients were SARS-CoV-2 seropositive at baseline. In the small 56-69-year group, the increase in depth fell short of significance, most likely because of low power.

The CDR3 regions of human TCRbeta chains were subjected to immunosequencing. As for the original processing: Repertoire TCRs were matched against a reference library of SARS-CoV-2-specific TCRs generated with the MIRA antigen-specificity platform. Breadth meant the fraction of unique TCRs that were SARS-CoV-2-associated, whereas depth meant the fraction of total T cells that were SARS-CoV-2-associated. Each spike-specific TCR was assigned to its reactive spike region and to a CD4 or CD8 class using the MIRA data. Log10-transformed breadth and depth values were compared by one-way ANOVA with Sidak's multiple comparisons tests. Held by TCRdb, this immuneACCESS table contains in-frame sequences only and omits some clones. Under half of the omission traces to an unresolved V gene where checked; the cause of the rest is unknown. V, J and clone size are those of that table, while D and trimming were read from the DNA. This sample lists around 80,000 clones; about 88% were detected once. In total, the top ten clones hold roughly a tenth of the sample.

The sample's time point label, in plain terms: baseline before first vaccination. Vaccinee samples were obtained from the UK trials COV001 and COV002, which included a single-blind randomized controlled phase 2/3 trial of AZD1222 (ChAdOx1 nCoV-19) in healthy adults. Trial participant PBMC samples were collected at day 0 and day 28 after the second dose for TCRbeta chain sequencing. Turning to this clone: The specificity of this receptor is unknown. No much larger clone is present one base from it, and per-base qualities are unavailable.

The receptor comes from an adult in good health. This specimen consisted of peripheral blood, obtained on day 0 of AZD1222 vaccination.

The CDR3 reads as follows: CSASYVQGSYGYTF. The nucleotide sequence is TGCAGTGCTAGTTACGTACAGGGGTCCTATGGCTACACCTTC. The V and J segments used are TRBV20-1 and TRBJ1-2; 7 nucleotides in the junction match TRBD1. The CDR3 numbers 14 residues from cysteine through phenylalanine. CDR3 DNA only is kept here, 42 bases in frame from base 1. From the germline V gene (reference sequence), CDR1 is DFQATT and CDR2 is SNEGSKA. The germline V end is reduced by 3 bases and the J end by 4 bases; junction bases left unmatched: 8.